A single sample gave rise to the 21 T cell receptor beta chains below, sequenced in a study of blood T cell repertoires in COVID-19. Generated by immunoSEQ multiplex PCR, the TCRdb table keeps only in-frame clones and is missing some. This sample has roughly 100,000 clones, with around 81% found just once. The sequenced sample was peripheral blood. The receptors originated from an older man with COVID-19, enrolled during active disease.

This clone was detected only once. This rearrangement joins TRBV5-1 to TRBJ2-7, with D maybe TRBD2 (6 bases). This CDR3 spans 15 amino acids. V was pared by 0 bases and J by 3 bases, with 13 bases between. Germline V gene sequence: CDR1 SGHRS, CDR2 YFSETQ. CDR3 bases: TGCGCCAGCAGCTTGGGGGTTAGCGGTTACTACGAGCAGTACTTC. As protein: CASSLGVSGYYEQYF.

This clone has a handful of counts. The V and J genes are TRBV6-5 and TRBJ2-4; 7 nucleotides agree with TRBD1. This CDR3 region has 13 residues. V lost 5 bases to trimming and J lost 9 bases; unmatched junction nucleotides: 7. CDR1 is MNHEY and CDR2 is SVGAGI in the germline V gene. DNA of the CDR3: TGTGCCAGCAGTCTGGAACAGGGGAGCATTCAGTACTTC. This gives the protein CASSLEQGSIQYF.

This chain joins TRBV3-1 (or the pseudogene TRBV3-2) and TRBJ1-6; the D gene is possibly TRBD1 (6 bases). The CDR3 sequence is 14 residues long. V shed 6 bases and J shed 6 bases, with 12 bases lying between them. The V gene's germline CDR1 is LGHDT and CDR2 YNNKEL (reference sequence). The CDR3 spells CASSKVGGNSPLHF. The CDR3 nucleotides are TGTGCCAGCAGTAAGGTAGGGGGTAATTCACCCCTCCACTTT.

The chain joins TRBV27 to TRBJ1-6, with 8 positions matching TRBD1. This CDR3 spans 17 amino acids. Germline V lookup: CDR1 MNHEY, CDR2 SMNVEV (reference sequence). Losses at the gene ends were 0 bases for V and 6 bases for J; bases not matched to a gene: 7. As DNA, the CDR3 is TGTGCCAGCAGTTTATCTTTCCAGGGGGCAGGTAATTCACCCCTCCACTTT. Encoded protein: CASSLSFQGAGNSPLHF.

This clone has only one observation. The chain employs TRBV19 and TRBJ1-2, with 11 bases that match TRBD1. CDR1 is LNHDA and CDR2 is SQIVND in the germline V gene (reference sequence). V shed 2 bases and J 4 bases; nucleotides not matched to a gene: 12. This CDR3 is 18 amino acids long. In nucleotides, the CDR3 is TGTGCCAGTAGTATATCCGGGACAGGGGGACCGGAGGGCTATGGCTACACCTTC. Its protein is CASSISGTGGPEGYGYTF.

Points on this clone: Other DNA sequences within the sample encode an identical CDR3. The V and J genes are TRBV5-8 and TRBJ1-5; D not resolved. Germline CDR1 and CDR2: SGHTS and YDEGEE. The ends were cut back, 4 bases at V and 0 bases at J, with 8 bases in the middle. CDR3 length: 14 residues. CDR3 coding DNA: TGTGCCAGCAGCCGAGGACTTAGCAATCAGCCCCAGCATTTT. It encodes CASSRGLSNQPQHF.

In its sample, this clone was seen once. This chain joins TRBV4-2 and TRBJ2-1; 7 bases agree with TRBD2. V gave up 5 bases and J gave up 7 bases; unmatched junction bases: 8. Germline V gene sequence: CDR1 LGHNA, CDR2 YNFKEQ. This CDR3 has 14 residues. The CDR3 region has the DNA TGTGCCAGCAGCTCCCGCGGGGGAGGTAATGAGCAGTTCTTC. It specifies CASSSRGGGNEQFF.

The genes are TRBV7-3 and TRBJ2-3, with TRBD2 as a possible D gene (6 bases). The CDR3 has 17 amino acids. Germline values: CDR1 SGHTA, CDR2 FQGTGA. V shed 0 bases and J shed 6 bases, with 19 bases lying between them. The DNA of the CDR3 is TGTGCCAGCAGCTTAACCGGTGGGAGGCCCCCCATGGATACGCAGTATTTT. Translated, it gives CASSLTGGRPPMDTQYF.

This chain links TRBV6-5 with TRBJ2-2, with D tentatively TRBD2 (5 bases). The V gene lost 5 bases and the J gene lost 4 bases, with 14 bases spanning the gap. Germline V gene sequence: CDR1 MNHEY, CDR2 SVGAGI. This CDR3 spans 15 amino acids. CDR3 bases: TGTGCCAGCAGTATACCCGTCGGGGTCACCGGGGAGCTGTTTTTT. This gives the protein CASSIPVGVTGELFF.

The CDR3 coding sequence is TGTGCCAGTAGCACCCGAGCGGGGGGCCAAGGTACGCAGTATTTT. It yields the protein CASSTRAGGQGTQYF. This chain connects TRBV19 to TRBJ2-3; TRBD2 matches at 9 bases. V was pared by 6 bases and J by 8 bases, with 12 bases of the junction left unmatched. Germline-derived CDR1 and CDR2 are LNHDA and SQIVND (reference sequence). The CDR3 contains 15 residues.

V and J are TRBV6-2 or TRBV6-3 and TRBJ1-1; the D gene is possibly TRBD1 (5 bases). The V and J ends lost 0 bases and 6 bases respectively, with 20 bases between them. CDR1 and CDR2 (germline): MNHEY, SVGEGT. This CDR3 spans 17 amino acids. The CDR3 bases are TGTGCCAGCAGTTACTCCGGGGGGGACCGGATCGACGCTGAAGCTTTCTTT. Amino acid sequence: CASSYSGGDRIDAEAFF.

The chain links TRBV16 to TRBJ1-2; no clear D. The CDR3 spans 14 residues. The germline V gene encodes CDR1 KGHSY and CDR2 FQNENV. Trimming stripped 2 bases from V and 6 bases from J, with 13 bases between. The CDR3 here is CASSQGEVGDGYTF. CDR3 bases: TGTGCCAGCAGCCAAGGCGAGGTCGGAGATGGCTACACCTTC.

The CDR3 reads CASSEQRDSSEQYF. The CDR3 nucleotides are TGTGCCAGCAGTGAGCAGCGGGATAGTAGCGAGCAGTACTTC. This chain uses TRBV6-1 with TRBJ2-7, with 7 bases fitting TRBD2. Germline lookup yields CDR1 MNHNS and CDR2 SASEGT. The junction had 8 bases not matched to a gene; V was cut back by 3 bases and J by 6 bases. The length of the CDR3 is 14 residues.

The gene calls are TRBV28 and TRBJ1-4; TRBD1 aligns across 9 bases. Germline V gene sequence: CDR1 MDHEN, CDR2 SYDVKM. The CDR3 is 16 amino acids. Unmatched junction bases numbered 8, after V lost 1 base and J lost 8 bases. The CDR3 DNA sequence: TGTGCCAGCAGTTTATTAGGGACAGGGACTTCAGAAAAACTGTTTTTT. Translating gives CASSLLGTGTSEKLFF.

The chain couples TRBV3-1 (or the pseudogene TRBV3-2) to TRBJ2-7; D is ambiguous. Germline lookup yields CDR1 LGHDT and CDR2 YNNKEL (reference sequence). The V end lost 2 bases, the J end lost 3 bases, and 5 bases lay between the germline ends. The CDR3 totals 12 residues. The CDR3 spells CASSQSHYEQYF. Written as DNA, the CDR3 is TGTGCCAGCAGCCAATCCCACTACGAGCAGTACTTC.

The chain uses TRBV3-1 (or the pseudogene TRBV3-2) and TRBJ2-7, with D perhaps TRBD2 (5 bases). V was clipped by 0 bases and J by 2 bases, with 11 bases between them. This CDR3 is built from 15 residues. Looked up from germline, CDR1 is LGHDT and CDR2 is YNNKEL (reference sequence). CDR3 nucleotide sequence: TGTGCCAGCAGCCAAGACCCTAGCATGGCCTACGAGCAGTACTTC. This gives the protein CASSQDPSMAYEQYF.

The chain has TRBV5-4 and TRBJ1-1; 10 positions match TRBD1. V dropped 4 bases and J dropped 1; count of bases not matched to a gene: 10. CDR1 and CDR2 from the germline V gene are SGHNT and YYREEE (reference sequence). The CDR3 runs to 17 residues. In DNA, the CDR3 is TGTGCCAGCAGCCCGAGCTTGGGACAGGGGTGGAACACTGAAGCTTTCTTT. Translated, it gives CASSPSLGQGWNTEAFF.

J is TRBJ2-7 and V is TRBV18, with D possibly being TRBD2 (6 bases). Germline CDR1 KGHSH, CDR2 LQKENI. Trimming shortened V by 4 bases and J by 5 bases, and 15 bases separated the two germline ends. CDR3 size: 14 residues. The CDR3 sequence is CASSRDGGRDEQYF. As DNA, the CDR3 is TGTGCCAGCTCACGGGACGGGGGAAGGGACGAGCAGTACTTC.

Here the CDR3 DNA reads TGTGCCAGCAGCCATAGCGGGGGGGCTGCAGATACGCAGTATTTT. Translating it yields CASSHSGGAADTQYF. The chain has TRBV5-4 and TRBJ2-3; TRBD2 matches 11 bases. Germline assignment: CDR1 SGHNT and CDR2 YYREEE (reference sequence). The junction had 5 bases not matched to a gene; V was cut back by 4 bases and J by 4 bases. CDR3 size: 15 residues. The full variable domain, in which reference TRBV5-4 and TRBJ2-3 provide the parts outside the CDR3, is ETGVTQSPTHLIKTRGQQVTLRCSSQSGHNTVSWYQQALGQGPQFIFQYYREEENGRGNFPPRFSGLQFPNYSSELNVNALELDDSALYLCASSHSGGAADTQYFGPGTRLTVL.

This sequence joins TRBV6-1 and TRBJ1-5, with D tentatively TRBD1 (6 bases). V was clipped by 1 base and J by 4 bases, with 8 bases between them. From germline, CDR1 is MNHNS and CDR2 SASEGT. The length of the CDR3 is 14 residues. This CDR3 is CASSEGRGNQPQHF. The DNA for the CDR3 is TGTGCCAGCAGTGAAGGCAGGGGAAATCAGCCCCAGCATTTT.

V usage is TRBV6-1 and J usage is TRBJ2-7; D is ambiguous. V shed 2 bases and J shed 2 bases, with 4 bases lying between them. The CDR3 length is 12 residues. The germline CDR1 and CDR2 sequences are MNHNS and SASEGT. For the CDR3, the DNA is TGTGCCAGCAGTGAAACACCCTACGAGCAGTACTTC. Translated: CASSETPYEQYF.